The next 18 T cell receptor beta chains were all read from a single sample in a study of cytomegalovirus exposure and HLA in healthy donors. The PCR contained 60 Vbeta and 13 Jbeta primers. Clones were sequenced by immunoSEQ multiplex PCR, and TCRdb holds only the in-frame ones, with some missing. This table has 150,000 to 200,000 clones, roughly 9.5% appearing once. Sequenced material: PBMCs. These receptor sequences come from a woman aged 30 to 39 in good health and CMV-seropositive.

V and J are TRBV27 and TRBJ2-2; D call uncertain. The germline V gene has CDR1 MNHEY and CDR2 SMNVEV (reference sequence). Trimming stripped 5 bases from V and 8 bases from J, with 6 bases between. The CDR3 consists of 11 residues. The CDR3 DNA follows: TGTGCCAGCAGTGCGTCGGGGGAGCTGTTTTTT. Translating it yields CASSASGELFF.

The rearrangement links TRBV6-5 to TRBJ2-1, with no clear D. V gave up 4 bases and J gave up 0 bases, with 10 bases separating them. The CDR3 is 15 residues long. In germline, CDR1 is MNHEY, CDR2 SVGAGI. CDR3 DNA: TGTGCCAGCAGTTCTCACCGTAGCTCCTACAATGAGCAGTTCTTC. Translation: CASSSHRSSYNEQFF.

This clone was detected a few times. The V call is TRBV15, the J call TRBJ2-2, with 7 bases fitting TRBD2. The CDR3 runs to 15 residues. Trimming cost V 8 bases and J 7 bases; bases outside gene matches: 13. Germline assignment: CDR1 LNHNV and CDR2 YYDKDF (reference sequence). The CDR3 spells CATGVIAGVNGELFF. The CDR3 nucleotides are TGTGCCACCGGGGTAATCGCGGGAGTTAACGGGGAGCTGTTTTTT.

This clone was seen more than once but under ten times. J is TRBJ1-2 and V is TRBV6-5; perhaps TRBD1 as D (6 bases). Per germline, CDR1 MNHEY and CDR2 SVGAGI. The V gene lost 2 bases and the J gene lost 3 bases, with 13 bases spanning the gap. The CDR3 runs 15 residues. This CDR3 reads CASSYGGAFDYGYTF. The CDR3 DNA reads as TGTGCCAGCAGTTACGGGGGGGCTTTCGACTATGGCTACACCTTC.

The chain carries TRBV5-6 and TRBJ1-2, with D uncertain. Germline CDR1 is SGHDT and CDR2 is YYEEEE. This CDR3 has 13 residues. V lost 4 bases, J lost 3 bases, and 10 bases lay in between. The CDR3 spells CASSPNPDYGYTF. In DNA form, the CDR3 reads TGTGCCAGCAGCCCTAATCCGGACTATGGCTACACCTTC.

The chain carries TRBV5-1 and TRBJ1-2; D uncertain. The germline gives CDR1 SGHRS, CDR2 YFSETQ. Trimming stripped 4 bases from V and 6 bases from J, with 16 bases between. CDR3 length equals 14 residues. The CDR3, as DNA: TGCGCCAGCAGCCTGGGCGCGGAAAATAATGGCTACACCTTC. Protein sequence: CASSLGAENNGYTF.

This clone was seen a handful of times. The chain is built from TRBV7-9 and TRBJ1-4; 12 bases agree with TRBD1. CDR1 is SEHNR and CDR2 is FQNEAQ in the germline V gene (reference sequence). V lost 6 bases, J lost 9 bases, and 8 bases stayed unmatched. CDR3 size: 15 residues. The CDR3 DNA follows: TGTGCCAGCAGTTCCACGGGGACAGGGGGCAAAAAACTGTTTTTT. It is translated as CASSSTGTGGKKLFF. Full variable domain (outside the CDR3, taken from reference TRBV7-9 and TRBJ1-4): DTGVSQNPRHKITKRGQNVTFRCDPISEHNRLYWYRQTLGQGPEFLTYFQNEAQLEKSRLLSDRFSAERPKGSFSTLEIQRTEQGDSAMYLCASSSTGTGGKKLFFGSGTQLSVL.

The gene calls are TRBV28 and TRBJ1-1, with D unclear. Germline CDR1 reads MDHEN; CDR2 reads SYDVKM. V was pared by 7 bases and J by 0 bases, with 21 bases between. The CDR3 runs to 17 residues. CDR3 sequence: CASTRRGLSPLNTEAFF. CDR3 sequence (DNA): TGTGCCAGCACCCGGCGAGGCCTTTCCCCCCTGAACACTGAAGCTTTCTTT.

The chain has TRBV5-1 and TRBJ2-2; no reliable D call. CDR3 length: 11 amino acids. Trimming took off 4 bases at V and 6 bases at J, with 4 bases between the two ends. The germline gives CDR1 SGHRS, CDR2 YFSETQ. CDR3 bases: TGCGCCAGCAGCGGCCCCGGGGAGCTGTTTTTT. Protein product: CASSGPGELFF.

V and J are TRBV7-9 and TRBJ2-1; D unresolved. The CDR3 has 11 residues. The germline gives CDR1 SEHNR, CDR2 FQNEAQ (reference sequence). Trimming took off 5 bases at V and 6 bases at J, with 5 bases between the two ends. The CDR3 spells CASSPTNEQFF. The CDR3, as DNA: TGTGCCAGCAGCCCTACCAATGAGCAGTTCTTC.

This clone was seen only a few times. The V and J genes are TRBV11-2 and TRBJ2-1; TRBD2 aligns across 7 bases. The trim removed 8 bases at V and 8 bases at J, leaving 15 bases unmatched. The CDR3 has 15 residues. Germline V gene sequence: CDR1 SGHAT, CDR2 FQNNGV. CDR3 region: CASFRSGNLGDEQFF. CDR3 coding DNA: TGTGCCAGCTTTCGGAGCGGGAATCTAGGCGATGAGCAGTTCTTC.

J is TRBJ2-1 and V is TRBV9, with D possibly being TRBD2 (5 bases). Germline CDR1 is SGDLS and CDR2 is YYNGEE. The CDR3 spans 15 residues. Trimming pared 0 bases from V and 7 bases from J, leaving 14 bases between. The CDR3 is CASSVAPGEWNEQFF. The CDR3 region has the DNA TGTGCCAGCAGCGTAGCTCCCGGGGAGTGGAATGAGCAGTTCTTC.

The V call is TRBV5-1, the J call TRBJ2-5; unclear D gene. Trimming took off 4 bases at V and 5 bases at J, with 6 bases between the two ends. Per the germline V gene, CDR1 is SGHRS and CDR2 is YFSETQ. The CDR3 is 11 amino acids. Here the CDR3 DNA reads TGCGCCAGCAGCGAACTGGAGACCCAGTACTTC. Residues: CASSELETQYF.

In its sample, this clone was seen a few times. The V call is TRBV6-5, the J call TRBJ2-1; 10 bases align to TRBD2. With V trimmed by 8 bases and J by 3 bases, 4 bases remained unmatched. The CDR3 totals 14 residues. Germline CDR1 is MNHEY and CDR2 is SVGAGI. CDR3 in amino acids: CASGASGGYNEQFF. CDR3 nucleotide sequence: TGTGCCAGCGGGGCTAGCGGGGGCTACAATGAGCAGTTCTTC.

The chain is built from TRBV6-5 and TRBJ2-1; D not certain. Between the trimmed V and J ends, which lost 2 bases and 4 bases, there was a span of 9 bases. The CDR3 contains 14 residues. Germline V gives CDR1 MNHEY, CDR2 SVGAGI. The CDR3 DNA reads TGTGCCAGCAGTTACGGTACTATTTACAATGAGCAGTTCTTC. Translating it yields CASSYGTIYNEQFF.

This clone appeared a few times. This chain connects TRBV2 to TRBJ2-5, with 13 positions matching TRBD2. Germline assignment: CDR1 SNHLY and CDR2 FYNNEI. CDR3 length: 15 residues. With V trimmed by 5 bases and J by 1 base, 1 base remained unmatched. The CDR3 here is CASSRTSGSQETQYF. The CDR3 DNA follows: TGTGCCAGCAGTCGGACTAGCGGGAGCCAAGAGACCCAGTACTTC.

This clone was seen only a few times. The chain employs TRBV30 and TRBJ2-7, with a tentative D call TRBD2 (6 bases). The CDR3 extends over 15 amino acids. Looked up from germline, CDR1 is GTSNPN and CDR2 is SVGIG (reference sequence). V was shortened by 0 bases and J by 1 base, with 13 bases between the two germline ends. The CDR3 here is CAWSVHQGLSYEQYF. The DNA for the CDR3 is TGTGCCTGGAGTGTACATCAGGGACTGTCCTACGAGCAGTACTTC.

Here the CDR3 reads CASSPDRVPPYEQYF. DNA for the CDR3: TGTGCCAGCAGTCCGGACAGGGTCCCTCCCTACGAGCAGTACTTC. The gene calls are TRBV5-4 and TRBJ2-7; 8 bases fit TRBD1. The CDR3 runs to 15 residues. After removal of 5 bases from V and 2 bases from J, the junction contained 9 bases not matched to a gene. The germline CDR1 and CDR2 sequences are SGHNT and YYREEE (reference sequence).